This entry lists 23 T cell receptor beta chains sequenced from one sample in a study of cytomegalovirus exposure and HLA in healthy donors. The primer mix had 60 Vbeta and 13 Jbeta primers. Clones were sequenced by immunoSEQ multiplex PCR, and TCRdb holds only the in-frame ones, with some missing. The table includes fewer than 150,000 clones, roughly 80% detected once. Sequenced material: PBMCs. These receptors all stem from a female donor in good health and CMV-seronegative.

The chain links TRBV7-9 to TRBJ2-2; tentative D call: TRBD1 (7 bases). CDR1 and CDR2 (germline): SEHNR, FQNEAQ (reference sequence). Trimming took off 3 bases at V and 3 bases at J, with 17 bases between the two ends. The CDR3 is 17 amino acids. The DNA for the CDR3 is TGTGCCAGCAGCTTTGCTCAGGGGGGCATGGACACCGGGGAGCTGTTTTTT. This sequence encodes CASSFAQGGMDTGELFF.

The CDR3 sequence: CASSQGHQTGEAFF. CDR3 DNA sequence: TGTGCCAGCTCCCAGGGACACCAAACAGGTGAAGCTTTCTTT. The V and J genes are TRBV27 and TRBJ1-1, with a tentative D call TRBD1 (6 bases). The CDR3 length is 14 residues. Trimming removed 8 bases at V and 7 bases at J, with 20 bases between. The V gene's germline CDR1 is MNHEY and CDR2 SMNVEV (reference sequence).

This sequence joins TRBV14 and TRBJ1-3, with D unclear. Germline CDR1 reads SGHDN; CDR2 reads FVKESK. This CDR3 spans 15 amino acids. V lost 4 bases, J lost 5 bases, and 15 bases lay in between. The CDR3 reads CASSPGSRGRNTIYF. The CDR3 coding sequence is TGTGCCAGCAGCCCGGGTAGTCGCGGAAGAAACACCATATATTTT. The full variable domain, in which reference TRBV14 and TRBJ1-3 provide the parts outside the CDR3, is EAGVTQFPSHSVIEKGQTVTLRCDPISGHDNLYWYRRVMGKEIKFLLHFVKESKQDESGMPNNRFLAERTGGTYSTLKVQPAELEDSGVYFCASSPGSRGRNTIYFGEGSWLTVV.

This clone has only one observation. This chain connects TRBV6-5 to TRBJ2-5; 11 positions match TRBD1. Germline CDR1 is MNHEY and CDR2 is SVGAGI. V shed 5 bases and J 5 bases; nucleotides not matched to a gene: 7. The CDR3 contains 15 residues. CDR3 loop: CASSRRTGGGETQYF. The CDR3 DNA follows: TGTGCCAGCAGTCGACGGACAGGGGGCGGGGAGACCCAGTACTTC.

This chain joins TRBV6-5 and TRBJ2-7; 11 positions agree with TRBD2. From germline, CDR1 is MNHEY and CDR2 SVGAGI. V was pared by 5 bases and J by 1 base, with 4 bases of the junction left unmatched. The CDR3 loop spans 15 amino acids. CDR3 residues: CASSVRTSGSYEQYF. The CDR3 DNA reads TGTGCCAGCAGTGTTCGGACTAGCGGGTCCTACGAGCAGTACTTC.

The chain carries TRBV6-5 and TRBJ2-3; no reliable D call. The germline gives CDR1 MNHEY, CDR2 SVGAGI. CDR3 length equals 12 residues. V shed 5 bases and J shed 5 bases, with 8 bases lying between them. Here the CDR3 reads CASSLSRDTQYF. CDR3 in DNA: TGTGCCAGCAGTCTCTCGAGAGATACGCAGTATTTT.

The J gene is TRBJ2-5, the V gene TRBV5-1, with a weak D call TRBD1 (6 bases). The germline V and J ends were trimmed by 0 bases and 3 bases, with 6 bases remaining between them. The V gene's germline CDR1 is SGHRS and CDR2 YFSETQ. The CDR3 length is 13 residues. The CDR3 DNA follows: TGCGCCAGCAGCTTGGACAGGGAAGAGACCCAGTACTTC. Translated, it gives CASSLDREETQYF.

The rearrangement uses TRBV2 and TRBJ1-4; D unresolved. Trimming shortened V by 6 bases and J by 8 bases, and 19 bases separated the two germline ends. In germline, CDR1 is SNHLY, CDR2 FYNNEI. This CDR3 spans 15 amino acids. Here the CDR3 reads CASSPERLPREKLFF. The DNA of the CDR3 is TGTGCCAGCAGCCCGGAGCGACTACCCCGCGAAAAACTGTTTTTT.

This clone was detected a few times. The chain is built from TRBV27 and TRBJ2-7, with 8 bases matching TRBD1. CDR3 length: 15 residues. The germline CDR1 and CDR2 sequences are MNHEY and SMNVEV (reference sequence). The J segment lost 2 bases and the V segment lost 5 bases, leaving 8 bases of the junction unmatched. The CDR3 loop is CASSTGTGRPYEQYF. In nucleotides, the CDR3 is TGTGCCAGCAGTACAGGGACAGGTAGGCCCTACGAGCAGTACTTC.

A single count supports this clone. V is TRBV10-2 and J is TRBJ2-1; D remains ambiguous. The V end was cut by 7 bases, the J end by 9 bases, with 16 bases between. The CDR3 totals 13 residues. The germline CDR1 and CDR2 sequences are WSHSY and SAAADI. CDR3 nucleotides: TGCGCCAGCACTAAAACCGAATTTACTGAGCAGTTCTTC. It translates to CASTKTEFTEQFF.

This clone was picked up a small number of times. This rearrangement joins TRBV28 to TRBJ2-1; tentatively, D is TRBD2 (6 bases). The CDR3 loop spans 12 amino acids. V lost 2 bases and J lost 10, with 9 bases in between. CDR1 and CDR2 (germline): MDHEN, SYDVKM. The CDR3 region has the DNA TGTGCCAGCAGTTTAGGAGGGACGGAGCAGTTCTTC. Translated, it gives CASSLGGTEQFF.

This chain joins TRBV30 and TRBJ1-1; TRBD1 matches 7 bases. The ends lost 3 bases at V and 1 base at J; junction bases unmatched: 2. The germline CDR1 and CDR2 sequences are GTSNPN and SVGIG (reference sequence). The CDR3 is made up of 13 amino acids. The CDR3 is CAWRGQANTEAFF. The CDR3 DNA reads TGTGCCTGGAGAGGACAGGCGAACACTGAAGCTTTCTTT.

The table lists this clone with a few counts. The gene calls are TRBV5-6 and TRBJ1-5; a weak D match, TRBD1 (5 bases). The CDR3 length is 15 residues. V lost 1 base and J 0 bases, leaving 8 bases between the germline ends. Germline lookup yields CDR1 SGHDT and CDR2 YYEEEE. The DNA for the CDR3 is TGTGCCAGCAGCTTGTGGAGGGGTAGCAATCAGCCCCAGCATTTT. This sequence encodes CASSLWRGSNQPQHF.

The chain uses TRBV28 and TRBJ1-5; D perhaps matches TRBD1 (6 bases). Trimming took 6 bases from V and 2 from J, leaving 14 bases between them. Germline values: CDR1 MDHEN, CDR2 SYDVKM. The CDR3 loop spans 15 amino acids. Here the CDR3 reads CASSLQGWGNQPQHF. CDR3 nucleotides: TGTGCCAGCAGCCTACAGGGATGGGGCAATCAGCCCCAGCATTTT.

This chain joins TRBV7-9 and TRBJ1-3; D call uncertain. The CDR3 length is 14 residues. Germline lookup yields CDR1 SEHNR and CDR2 FQNEAQ (reference sequence). V lost 5 bases to trimming and J lost 1 base, with 9 bases between them. The CDR3 DNA reads TGTGCCAGCAGCCCGGTGTCTTCTGGAAACACCATATATTTT. Translating it yields CASSPVSSGNTIYF.

The chain recombines TRBV11-2 with TRBJ2-7; 7 bases line up with TRBD2. The V gene's germline CDR1 is SGHAT and CDR2 FQNNGV. Unmatched junction bases numbered 5, after V lost 0 bases and J lost 6 bases. The CDR3 totals 14 residues. CDR3 DNA: TGTGCCAGCAGCTTAGATCATACGGGGGGCGAGCAGTACTTC. Protein sequence: CASSLDHTGGEQYF.

V is TRBV6-5 and J is TRBJ2-2, with D tentatively TRBD1 (6 bases). V was shortened by 4 bases and J by 6 bases, with 15 bases between the two germline ends. The CDR3 covers 15 residues. From germline, CDR1 is MNHEY and CDR2 SVGAGI. The CDR3 protein is CASSSQGSQAGELFF. For the CDR3, the DNA is TGTGCCAGCAGTTCGCAGGGGTCGCAAGCCGGGGAGCTGTTTTTT.

CDR3 residues: CASSLTGQEAFF. The CDR3 nucleotides read TGTGCCAGCAGTTTGACGGGACAAGAAGCTTTCTTT. The rearrangement links TRBV28 to TRBJ1-1, with D maybe TRBD1 (6 bases). Trimming shortened V by 3 bases and J by 8 bases, and 10 bases separated the two germline ends. The CDR3 is 12 amino acids. The germline CDR1 and CDR2 sequences are MDHEN and SYDVKM.

The rearrangement joins TRBV20-1 to TRBJ1-2, with D unclear. The CDR3 sequence is 11 residues long. With 5 bases removed from V and 4 bases from J, the gap between germline ends came to 8 bases. The germline V gene has CDR1 DFQATT and CDR2 SNEGSKA (reference sequence). CDR3 region: CSASGTYGYTF. CDR3 bases: TGCAGTGCTTCAGGAACCTATGGCTACACCTTC.

The CDR3 DNA is TGTGCTAGTGGTTTGGACAGGGGGCACGAGCAGTACTTC. This gives the protein CASGLDRGHEQYF. The chain carries TRBV12-5 and TRBJ2-7, with TRBD1 matching 9 bases. Unmatched junction bases numbered 0, after V lost 1 base and J lost 5 bases. The CDR3 is 13 residues long. Germline lookup yields CDR1 LGHNT and CDR2 FRNRAP.

The V call is TRBV5-6, the J call TRBJ2-1; 10 positions agree with TRBD2. The CDR3 has 14 amino acids. Germline CDR1 reads SGHDT; CDR2 reads YYEEEE. Losses at the gene ends were 2 bases for V and 7 bases for J; bases not matched to a gene: 3. CDR3 nucleotide sequence: TGTGCCAGCAGCTTCCTAGCGGGAGTAAATGAGCAGTTCTTC. Residues: CASSFLAGVNEQFF.

This chain uses TRBV28 with TRBJ1-2; tentatively, D is TRBD1 (6 bases). The CDR3 has 14 residues. V dropped 1 base and J dropped 2 bases, with 8 bases sitting between them. The V gene's germline CDR1 is MDHEN and CDR2 SYDVKM. The CDR3 here is CASSLSQGNYGYTF. The CDR3 DNA sequence: TGTGCCAGCAGTTTATCACAGGGCAACTATGGCTACACCTTC.

V is TRBV27 and J is TRBJ1-5; D is ambiguous. The germline V and J ends were trimmed by 3 bases and 3 bases, with 9 bases remaining between them. This CDR3 is built from 14 residues. Looked up from germline, CDR1 is MNHEY and CDR2 is SMNVEV (reference sequence). CDR3 nucleotides: TGTGCCAGCAGTTTGTTTCCAGTCAATCAGCCCCAGCATTTT. This translates into CASSLFPVNQPQHF.